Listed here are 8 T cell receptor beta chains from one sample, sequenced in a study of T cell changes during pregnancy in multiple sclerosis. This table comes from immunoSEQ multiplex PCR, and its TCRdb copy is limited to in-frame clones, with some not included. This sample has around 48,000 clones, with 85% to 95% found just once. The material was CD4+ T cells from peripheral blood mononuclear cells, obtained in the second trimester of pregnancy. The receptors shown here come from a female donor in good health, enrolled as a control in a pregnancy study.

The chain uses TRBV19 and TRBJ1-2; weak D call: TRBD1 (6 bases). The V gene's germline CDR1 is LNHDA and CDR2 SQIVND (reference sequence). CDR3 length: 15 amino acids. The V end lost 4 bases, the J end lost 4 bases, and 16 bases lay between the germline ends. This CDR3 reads CASSNPGTGIYGYTF. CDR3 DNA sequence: TGTGCCAGTAGTAATCCAGGAACAGGGATCTATGGCTACACCTTC.

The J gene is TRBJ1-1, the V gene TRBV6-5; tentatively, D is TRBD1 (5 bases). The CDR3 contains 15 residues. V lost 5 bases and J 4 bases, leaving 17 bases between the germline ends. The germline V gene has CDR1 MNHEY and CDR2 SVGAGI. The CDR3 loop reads CASSQLGQGGTEAFF. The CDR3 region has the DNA TGTGCCAGCAGTCAACTGGGCCAGGGAGGCACTGAAGCTTTCTTT.

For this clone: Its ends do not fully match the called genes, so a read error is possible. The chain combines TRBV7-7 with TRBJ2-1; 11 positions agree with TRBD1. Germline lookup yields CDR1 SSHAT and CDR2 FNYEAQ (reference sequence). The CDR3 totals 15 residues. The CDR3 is CASSAGQGAVNEQFF. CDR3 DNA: TGTGCTAGCAGCGCCGGACAGGGGGCGGTCAATGAGCAGTTCTTC.

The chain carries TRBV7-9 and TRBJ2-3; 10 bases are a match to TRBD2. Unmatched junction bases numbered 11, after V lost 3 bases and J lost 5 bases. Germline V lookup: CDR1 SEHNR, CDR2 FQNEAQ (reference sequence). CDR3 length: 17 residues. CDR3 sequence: CASSFKFGLAERDTQYF. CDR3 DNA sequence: TGTGCCAGCAGCTTTAAGTTTGGACTAGCGGAAAGAGATACGCAGTATTTT.

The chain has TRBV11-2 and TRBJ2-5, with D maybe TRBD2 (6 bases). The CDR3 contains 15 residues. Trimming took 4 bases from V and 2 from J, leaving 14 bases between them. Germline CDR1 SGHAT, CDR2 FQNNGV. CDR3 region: CASSSTPGRQETQYF. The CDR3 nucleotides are TGTGCCAGCAGCTCTACCCCGGGGAGGCAAGAGACCCAGTACTTC.

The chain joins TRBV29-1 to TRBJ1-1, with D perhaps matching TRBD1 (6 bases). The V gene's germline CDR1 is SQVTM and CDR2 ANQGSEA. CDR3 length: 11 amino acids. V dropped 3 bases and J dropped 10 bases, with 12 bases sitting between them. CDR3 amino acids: CSVDGGFGAFF. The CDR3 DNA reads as TGCAGCGTTGATGGGGGCTTCGGAGCTTTCTTT.

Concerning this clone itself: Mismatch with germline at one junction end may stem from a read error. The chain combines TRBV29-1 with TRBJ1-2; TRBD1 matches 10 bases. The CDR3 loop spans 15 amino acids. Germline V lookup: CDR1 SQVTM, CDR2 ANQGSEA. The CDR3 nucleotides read TGCAGCGTCCTAATTTGGGACAGGGGAGACTACGGCTACACCTTC. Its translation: CSVLIWDRGDYGYTF.

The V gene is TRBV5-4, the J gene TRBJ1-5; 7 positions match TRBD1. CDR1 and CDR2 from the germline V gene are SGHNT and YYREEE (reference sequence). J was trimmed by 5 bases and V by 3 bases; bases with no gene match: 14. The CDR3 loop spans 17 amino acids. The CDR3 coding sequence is TGTGCCAGCAGCTCGACGACCCCGGACAGGCGGCATCAGCCCCAGCATTTT. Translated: CASSSTTPDRRHQPQHF.